This T cell receptor (beta chain) comes out of a study of blood T cells in healthy people across ages. About this clonotype: Its antigen is not known.

This CDR3 region has 14 residues. CDR1 is SGHAT and CDR2 is FQNNGV in the germline V gene. Study-wide findings and caveats: Naive and antigen-experienced cells could not be conclusively compared, given unsorted PBMCs. In older individuals, TCR beta diversity per million T cells was lower, falling roughly linearly with age. Estimates of diversity drawn from one million T cells were considered underestimates.

Peripheral blood, about 10 milliliters per donor, was collected. Alongside a J-beta primer mix, a sample-barcoded 5' primer served in a second PCR lasting about 6 to 11 cycles. TCRdb reprocessed the 5' RACE reads with MiXCR, giving one entry per CDR3 protein. The sample yields 800,000 to 950,000 distinct CDR3 sequences, roughly 40% seen once. The V call is TRBV11-2, the J call TRBJ2-7; 10 bases match TRBD2. With the DNA end fitting TRBJ2-5 better, the J assignment may be wrong. The sequence was collected from a man younger than 35 in good health. The sample taken for sequencing was blood. CDR3 DNA sequence: TGTGCCAGCAGCTACGGACTAGCGGAAGAGACCCAGTACTTC. Residues: CASSYGLAEETQYF.